One and the same sample provided the 17 T cell receptor beta chains below, sequenced in a study of blood T cell repertoires in COVID-19. Clones were read by immunoSEQ multiplex PCR, and TCRdb kept only the in-frame ones, dropping some. The sample holds 270,000 or so clones, about 89% seen once. Input material: PBMCs or T cells enriched from blood (not recorded which). The origin of the receptors is a woman under 30 who had recovered from COVID-19.

This chain uses TRBV5-4 with TRBJ1-1, with 11 bases identical to TRBD1. The CDR3 is 15 amino acids. Germline CDR1 SGHNT, CDR2 YYREEE (reference sequence). J gave up 5 bases and V 4 bases, and 7 bases lay outside the gene matches. CDR3 in amino acids: CASSPGQGANTEAFF. The CDR3 coding sequence is TGTGCCAGCAGCCCCGGACAGGGGGCGAATACTGAAGCTTTCTTT. Drawing the rest from reference TRBV5-4 and TRBJ1-1, the complete variable domain is ETGVTQSPTHLIKTRGQQVTLRCSSQSGHNTVSWYQQALGQGPQFIFQYYREEENGRGNFPPRFSGLQFPNYSSELNVNALELDDSALYLCASSPGQGANTEAFFGQGTRLTVV.

The genes are TRBV6-2 or TRBV6-3 and TRBJ2-7; maybe TRBD1 (6 bases). CDR3 length: 15 residues. CDR1 and CDR2 from the germline V gene are MNHEY and SVGEGT. Trimming took off 2 bases at V and 0 bases at J, with 11 bases between the two ends. DNA of the CDR3: TGTGCCAGCAGTTACCAGGCAGGGGTCTCCTACGAGCAGTACTTC. Protein sequence: CASSYQAGVSYEQYF.

This chain links TRBV4-3 with TRBJ1-4; perhaps TRBD1 as D (6 bases). CDR3 length: 14 amino acids. Germline V lookup: CDR1 LGHNA, CDR2 YSLEER. The V and J ends lost 4 bases and 4 bases respectively, with 10 bases between them. DNA of the CDR3: TGCGCCAGCAGCCGGGGGCTTGGTAATGAAAAACTGTTTTTT. It codes for CASSRGLGNEKLFF.

The gene calls are TRBV27 and TRBJ1-4; tentatively, D is TRBD1 (6 bases). This CDR3 is built from 14 residues. V lost 7 bases and J 6 bases, leaving 15 bases between the germline ends. Germline CDR1 and CDR2: MNHEY and SMNVEV (reference sequence). CDR3 coding DNA: TGTGCCAGCACTACAGGGACCAGGGATGAAAAACTGTTTTTT. Its protein product is CASTTGTRDEKLFF. The complete variable domain, with remaining parts taken from reference TRBV27 and TRBJ1-4, reads EAQVTQNPRYLITVTGKKLTVTCSQNMNHEYMSWYRQDPGLGLRQIYYSMNVEVTDKGDVPEGYKVSRKEKRNFPLILESPSPNQTSLYFCASTTGTRDEKLFFGSGTQLSVL.

The CDR3: CASSHAYSNQPQHF. CDR3 DNA sequence: TGTGCCAGTAGCCACGCCTATAGCAATCAGCCCCAGCATTTT. V gene TRBV19 combines with J gene TRBJ1-5; D unclear. Trimming removed 6 bases from V and 0 bases from J, with 9 bases in between. Germline CDR1 LNHDA, CDR2 SQIVND (reference sequence). This CDR3 has 14 residues.

The V gene is TRBV4-1, the J gene TRBJ1-5; D might be TRBD1 (6 bases). V gave up 1 base and J gave up 3 bases, with 7 bases separating them. Germline V gene data show CDR1 as MGHRA and CDR2 as YSYEKL. The CDR3 is 14 residues long. In nucleotides, the CDR3 is TGCGCCAGCAGCCAAGGACAGGCCAATCAGCCCCAGCATTTT. Translation gives CASSQGQANQPQHF.

Concerning this clone itself: At the DNA level, this CDR3 is encoded by other sequences in the same sample as well. Here the CDR3 reads CASSPYTDTQYF. CDR3 nucleotides: TGCGCCAGCAGCCCTTATACAGATACGCAGTATTTT. V is TRBV5-1 and J is TRBJ2-3; D gene unclear. V was trimmed by 4 bases and J by 3 bases, leaving 6 bases between them. There are 12 residues in the CDR3. Germline CDR1 is SGHRS and CDR2 is YFSETQ.

The chain uses TRBV27 and TRBJ1-2; TRBD1 is a possible D gene (6 bases). The V end was cut by 8 bases, the J end by 2 bases, with 18 bases between. Looked up from germline, CDR1 is MNHEY and CDR2 is SMNVEV (reference sequence). CDR3 length: 15 residues. The CDR3 DNA follows: TGTGCCAGCCTAACGGACAGAGTGTTAAACTATGGCTACACCTTC. Protein: CASLTDRVLNYGYTF.

This chain links TRBV30 with TRBJ2-1, with TRBD2 matching over 16 bases. V was clipped by 5 bases and J by 4 bases; unmatched bases: 5. CDR3 length equals 16 residues. The V gene's germline CDR1 is GTSNPN and CDR2 SVGIG (reference sequence). The DNA of the CDR3 is TGTGCCTGGGGAGGGACTAGCGGGAGGGTTTACAATGAGCAGTTCTTC. Its translation: CAWGGTSGRVYNEQFF.

This sequence joins TRBV7-9 and TRBJ1-1, with D maybe TRBD1 (5 bases). The CDR3 runs 13 residues. Trimming shortened V by 3 bases and J by 7 bases, and 12 bases separated the two germline ends. The germline gives CDR1 SEHNR, CDR2 FQNEAQ (reference sequence). The CDR3 protein is CASSLAGWNEAFF. The CDR3 DNA reads as TGTGCCAGCAGCTTGGCAGGGTGGAATGAAGCTTTCTTT.

V is TRBV3-1 (or the pseudogene TRBV3-2) and J is TRBJ1-3, with 8 nucleotides matching TRBD1. The CDR3 loop spans 16 amino acids. V lost 5 bases, J lost 0 bases, and 6 bases stayed unmatched. Germline V gene sequence: CDR1 LGHDT, CDR2 YNNKEL (reference sequence). The CDR3 nucleotides are TGTGCCAGCAGCTCGGGCAGGGGGCGCTCTGGAAACACCATATATTTT. Its translation is CASSSGRGRSGNTIYF.

This clone was observed once. The chain uses TRBV30 and TRBJ2-5; D gene uncertain. Trimming took off 2 bases at V and 5 bases at J, with 6 bases between the two ends. Germline V gene sequence: CDR1 GTSNPN, CDR2 SVGIG (reference sequence). The CDR3 length is 11 residues. The CDR3 loop is CAWSSRETQYF. CDR3 nucleotide sequence: TGTGCCTGGAGTTCTCGGGAGACCCAGTACTTC.

V is TRBV6-2 or TRBV6-3 and J is TRBJ1-5, with D perhaps matching TRBD1 (5 bases). The CDR3 spans 15 residues. From germline, CDR1 is MNHEY and CDR2 SVGEGT. Trimming took off 4 bases at V and 6 bases at J, with 16 bases between the two ends. CDR3 bases: TGTGCCAGCAGTTTAGGAACCAGGGCAAGTCAGCCCCAGCATTTT. This encodes CASSLGTRASQPQHF.

This chain links TRBV9 with TRBJ2-3; 9 positions match TRBD2. Germline V gives CDR1 SGDLS, CDR2 YYNGEE. The CDR3 is made up of 16 amino acids. Trimming cost V 0 bases and J 2 bases; bases outside gene matches: 4. This CDR3 is CASSVDSGGPTDTQYF. The CDR3 nucleotides are TGTGCCAGCAGCGTAGATAGCGGGGGCCCCACAGATACGCAGTATTTT. Using reference TRBV9 and TRBJ2-3 for the parts outside the CDR3, the full variable domain is DSGVTQTPKHLITATGQRVTLRCSPRSGDLSVYWYQQSLDQGLQFLIQYYNGEERAKGNILERFSAQQFPDLHSELNLSSLELGDSALYFCASSVDSGGPTDTQYFGPGTRLTVL.

The V and J genes are TRBV13 and TRBJ1-1; 7 bases map to TRBD1. CDR3 size: 14 residues. CDR1 and CDR2 from the germline V gene are PRHDT and FYEKMQ (reference sequence). The V and J ends lost 8 bases and 5 bases, in that order; junction bases with no gene match: 11. CDR3 amino acids: CASSPGQAWTEAFF. CDR3 DNA sequence: TGTGCCAGCTCCCCCGGACAGGCGTGGACTGAAGCTTTCTTT. Full variable domain (rest looked up from reference TRBV13 and TRBJ1-1): AAGVIQSPRHLIKEKRETATLKCYPIPRHDTVYWYQQGPGQDPQFLISFYEKMQSDKGSIPDRFSAQQFSDYHSELNMSSLELGDSALYFCASSPGQAWTEAFFGQGTRLTVV.

This chain joins TRBV27 and TRBJ2-7; no reliable D call. This CDR3 has 13 amino acids. Trimming shortened V by 8 bases and J by 3 bases, and 14 bases separated the two germline ends. Germline V gene lookup returns CDR1 MNHEY and CDR2 SMNVEV (reference sequence). The CDR3 DNA sequence: TGTGCCAGCTCCCTTAGAGTTAACTACGAGCAGTACTTC. Translating gives CASSLRVNYEQYF.

The chain uses TRBV12-3 or TRBV12-4 and TRBJ2-7; unclear D gene. Trimming took off 5 bases at V and 4 bases at J, with 6 bases between the two ends. This CDR3 has 11 residues. The CDR3 reads CASSNLYEQYF. In DNA, the CDR3 is TGTGCCAGCAGTAACCTATACGAGCAGTACTTC.